This is a list of T cell receptor beta chains from one sample in a study of CD8+ T cells in alopecia areata. Produced via immunoSEQ multiplex PCR; TCRdb's table is partial and in-frame only. The sample contains 160,000 or so clones, 55% to 75% of which appear only once. This material consisted of CD4+ T cells sorted from blood, taken at week 4, from a patient treated with tofacitinib. Receptor source: a human donor with alopecia areata. Each CDR3 is given with its conserved first and last residue. The order of the fields is D gene, clone size, V gene, J gene, CDR3 DNA, CDR3 protein. A D gene is named only where the DNA matches it firmly. Expanded clones are given a class, and other clones once, few, many or no size at all.

-	-	TRBV6-5	TRBJ1-5	TGTGCCAGCAGTGAAGGTTGGTTGCCCCAGCATTTT	CASSEGWLPQHF
-	-	TRBV30	TRBJ1-1	TGTGCCTGGTCTAATACAGCTGGGCACACTGAAGCTTTCTTT	CAWSNTAGHTEAFF
-	-	TRBV29-1	TRBJ1-5	TGCAGCGCTGGGCATAGCAATCAGCCCCAGCATTTT	CSAGHSNQPQHF
-	-	TRBV29-1	TRBJ1-1	TGCAGCGTCGGCCGGTCGACGGAGAACACTGAAGCTTTCTTT	CSVGRSTENTEAFF
-	-	TRBV5-8	TRBJ1-2	TGTGCCAGCAGCCTAACATCAGGGGTGGGACATGGCTACACCTTC	CASSLTSGVGHGYTF
-	few	TRBV29-1	TRBJ2-2	TGCAGCGTCGCCGGGACGGCCGGGAACACCGGGGAGCTGTTTTTT	CSVAGTAGNTGELFF
-	few	TRBV23-1	TRBJ1-1	TGCGCCAGCAGTCATTCTCTGGGGGGTGAAGCTTTCTTT	CASSHSLGGEAFF
TRBD2	-	TRBV5-1	TRBJ2-1	TGCGCCAGCAGCTCTCGACTAGCGGGGGCCAGACCTAACTCCTACAATGAGCAGTTCTTC	CASSSRLAGARPNSYNEQFF
-	few	TRBV5-1	TRBJ2-1	TGCGCCAGCAGCGTGGCCCCAGGGCGCTACAATGAGCAGTTCTTC	CASSVAPGRYNEQFF
-	few	TRBV6-1	TRBJ1-5	TGTGCCAGCAGTGGGGACACTAGCAATCAGCCCCAGCATTTT	CASSGDTSNQPQHF
TRBD1	-	TRBV29-1	TRBJ1-2	TGCAGCGTAGACTTGGACAGGGACGGTTTGTATGGCTACACCTTC	CSVDLDRDGLYGYTF
TRBD1	-	TRBV18	TRBJ1-1	TGTGCCAGCTCACCAGGGGACAGGTCAGGGGCTGAAGCTTTCTTT	CASSPGDRSGAEAFF
TRBD2	-	TRBV7-8	TRBJ2-3	TGTGCCAGCAGCCCGCGGCGGGGGGTCCGAGAGACGCCGCAGTATTTT	CASSPRRGVRETPQYF
-	-	TRBV25-1	TRBJ1-2	TGTGCCAGCAGTGATGGGTCAGGGAATGGCTACACCTTC	CASSDGSGNGYTF
TRBD2	-	TRBV2	TRBJ2-7	TGTGCCAGCAGAACCGGGGGGGGATACTACGAGCAGTACTTC	CASRTGGGYYEQYF
-	-	TRBV2	TRBJ2-3	TGTGCCAGCGGGGGCCCCACAGATACGCAGTATTTT	CASGGPTDTQYF
-	-	TRBV5-4	TRBJ1-2	TGTGCCAGCAGCTTGTTCGACAGATTGAACTATGGCTACACCTTC	CASSLFDRLNYGYTF
TRBD2	-	TRBV15	TRBJ2-3	TGTGCCACCAGCAGAGATCTCCTTCGAGCGGGGGGCCGAGTGAGAACAGATACGCAGTATTTT	CATSRDLLRAGGRVRTDTQYF
-	-	TRBV20-1	TRBJ1-2	TGCAGTCCCACCCCAGGGAGCACCTTC	CSPTPGSTF
-	-	TRBV15	TRBJ1-1	TGTGCCACCAGCAGAGTAGTCGGGGTAGGGGGCACTGAAGCTTTCTTT	CATSRVVGVGGTEAFF
-	once	TRBV30	TRBJ2-3	TGTGCCTGGAGTGTTAGCACAGATACGCAGTATTTT	CAWSVSTDTQYF
-	few	TRBV10-3	TRBJ2-1	TGTGCCATCAGTCGTTTCGGGGAGCAGTTCTTC	CAISRFGEQFF
-	-	TRBV30	TRBJ2-7	TGTGCCTGGAGTGTAGGCGGGGGCCAGTACTTC	CAWSVGGGQYF
-	-	TRBV4-2	TRBJ2-5	TGTGCCAGCAGCCGAGGTTCTTTACAAGAGACCCAGTACTTC	CASSRGSLQETQYF
-	-	TRBV30	TRBJ2-1	TGTGCCTGGAGAGGGGGGCCCCTTTACAATGAGCAGTTCTTC	CAWRGGPLYNEQFF
-	-	TRBV29-1	TRBJ2-7	TGCAGCGTTGTTGTACGGAGGAGACAGATGATCTACGAGCAGTACTTC	CSVVVRRRQMIYEQYF
-	-	TRBV7-8	TRBJ2-5	TGTGCCAGCAGCTTGGCGAGACTACCCATCCAAGAGACCCAGTACTTC	CASSLARLPIQETQYF
-	-	TRBV9	TRBJ1-1	TGTGCCAGCAGCGTAGGCGATAACACTGAAGCTTTCTTT	CASSVGDNTEAFF
-	-	TRBV6-5	TRBJ1-4	TGTGCCAGCAGCTTCAATGGAGAAAAACTGTTTTTT	CASSFNGEKLFF
-	-	TRBV30	TRBJ1-1	TGTGCCTGGATGGGTGACCCGGTGGAAGCTTTCTTT	CAWMGDPVEAFF
TRBD2	-	TRBV29-1	TRBJ2-7	TGCAGCGCTAGGGAGGGCTACGAGCAGTACTTC	CSAREGYEQYF
-	few	TRBV20-1	TRBJ2-5	TGCAGTGCTAGAGATCATGTGACCCAGTACTTC	CSARDHVTQYF
-	-	TRBV9	TRBJ2-5	TGTGCCAGCAGCGAGACAGGGAGGTCCAGGGAGACCCAGTACTTC	CASSETGRSRETQYF
-	-	TRBV7-9	TRBJ2-6	TGTGCCAGCAGCCCTGTGACTGGGGCCAACGTCCTGACTTTC	CASSPVTGANVLTF
TRBD1	few	TRBV19	TRBJ1-1	TGTGCCAGTAGTCTACAGGGGACCAACCTGAACACTGAAGCTTTCTTT	CASSLQGTNLNTEAFF
-	-	TRBV29-1	TRBJ2-5	TGCAGCGTAAAAAGTGGGGGAGAGACCCAGTACTTC	CSVKSGGETQYF
TRBD1	-	TRBV29-1	TRBJ2-1	TGCAGCGGTGGGGGGACAGGGGTCGGTGAGCAGTTCTTC	CSGGGTGVGEQFF
-	-	TRBV7-9	TRBJ1-2	TGTGCCAGCAACCTGGACGCCGGGACGGAGTATGGCTACACCTTC	CASNLDAGTEYGYTF
-	-	TRBV14	TRBJ2-1	TGTGCCAGCAGACGAGATAGGAATGAGCAGTTCTTC	CASRRDRNEQFF
-	-	TRBV30	TRBJ1-1	TGTGCCTGGAGTATTACGCAGAACACTGAAGCTTTCTTT	CAWSITQNTEAFF
-	-	TRBV27	TRBJ2-7	TGTGCCAGCAGTTTGTTTAGGGAGTCCTACGAGCAGTACTTC	CASSLFRESYEQYF
-	-	TRBV6-1	TRBJ2-2	TGTGCCAGCAGACCGGACGGGGTCGGGGAGCTGTTTTTT	CASRPDGVGELFF
-	-	TRBV7-2	TRBJ1-5	TGTGCCAGCAGCAAAAGTAGCAATCAGCCCCAGCATTTT	CASSKSSNQPQHF
-	few	TRBV7-8	TRBJ2-4	TGTGCCAGCAGCCGTCCTCAGGGCAACATTCAGTACTTC	CASSRPQGNIQYF
TRBD1	-	TRBV5-1	TRBJ2-7	TGCGCCAGCAGCCGGGGACAGGGGGCTTACGAGCAGTACTTC	CASSRGQGAYEQYF
TRBD2	-	TRBV5-1	TRBJ2-1	TGCGCCAGCAGCTTACGGACTAGCGGGAATGGTGAGCAGTTCTTC	CASSLRTSGNGEQFF
-	-	TRBV30	TRBJ1-2	TGTGCCTGGAGGTGGCGGGAGAACTATGGCTACACCTTC	CAWRWRENYGYTF
-	-	TRBV5-1	TRBJ2-1	TGCGCCAGCAGCGGGTGGAAAAATGAGCAGTTCTTC	CASSGWKNEQFF
-	-	TRBV5-1	TRBJ2-1	TGCGCCAGCAGCGACCCAGGGTCCTACAATGAGCAGTTCTTC	CASSDPGSYNEQFF
TRBD1	-	TRBV29-1	TRBJ1-2	TGCAGCGTTGGACAGGGGGTCGACTATGGCTACACCTTC	CSVGQGVDYGYTF
-	-	TRBV11-2	TRBJ1-6	TGTGCCAGCAGCTTAGCAAATTCACCCCTCCACTTT	CASSLANSPLHF
TRBD2	few	TRBV27	TRBJ2-3	TGTGCCAGCAGTTTTCGAGCGGGGGGGAGCACAGATACGCAGTATTTT	CASSFRAGGSTDTQYF
-	-	TRBV5-4	TRBJ2-3	TGTGCCAGCAGCCCGAGTTTATTCACAGATACGCAGTATTTT	CASSPSLFTDTQYF
TRBD2	-	TRBV29-1	TRBJ2-7	TGCAGCGTTGGAGCGGGGGCTATCTACGAGCAGTACTTC	CSVGAGAIYEQYF
TRBD2	-	TRBV7-8	TRBJ2-1	TGTGCCAGCAGCTTGTTAGCGGGGGGGCCGCATGAGCAGTTCTTC	CASSLLAGGPHEQFF
-	-	TRBV29-1	TRBJ2-2	TGCAGCGTTGAACACACCGGGGAGCTGTTTTTT	CSVEHTGELFF
-	-	TRBV29-1	TRBJ2-5	TGCAGCGTGGAACACAAGGGGACGGAGACCCAGTACTTC	CSVEHKGTETQYF
TRBD1	-	TRBV29-1	TRBJ1-1	TGCAGCGTAGTGGACAGGGGGCGACCTGAAGCTTTCTTT	CSVVDRGRPEAFF